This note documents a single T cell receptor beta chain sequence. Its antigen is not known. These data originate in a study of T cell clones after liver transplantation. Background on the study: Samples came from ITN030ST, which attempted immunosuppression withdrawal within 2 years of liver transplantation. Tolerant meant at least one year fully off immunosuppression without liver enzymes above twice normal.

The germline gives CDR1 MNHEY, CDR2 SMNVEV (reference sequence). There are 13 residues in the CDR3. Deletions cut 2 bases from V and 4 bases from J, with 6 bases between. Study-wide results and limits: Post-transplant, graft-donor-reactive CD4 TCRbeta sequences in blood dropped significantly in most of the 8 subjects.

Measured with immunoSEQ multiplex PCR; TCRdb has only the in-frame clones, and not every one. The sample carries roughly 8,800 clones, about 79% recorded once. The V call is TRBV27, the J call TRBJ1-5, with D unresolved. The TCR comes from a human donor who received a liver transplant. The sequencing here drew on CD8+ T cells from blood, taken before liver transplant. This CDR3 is CASSLQRNQPQHF. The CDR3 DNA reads TGTGCCAGCAGTTTACAGAGAAATCAGCCCCAGCATTTT.